This T cell receptor beta chain emerged from a study of T cells in Graves' hyperthyroidism and ophthalmopathy. On the study more broadly: Peripheral blood sampling occurred at initial diagnosis, before any treatment.

This clonotype occurred many times. This CDR3 is built from 14 residues. Trimming removed 1 base from V and 6 bases from J, with 10 bases in between. CDR1 SGHTA and CDR2 FQGNSA come from the germline V gene. The source material, RNA transcripts, was used to amplify TCR beta CDR3 regions. Carried out on the TCR CDR3, a first-round RT-PCR used the HTBI primer set. TCRdb reprocessed the multiplex PCR reads via MiXCR and lists one record per CDR3 protein. The profile shows roughly 580,000 distinct CDR3 sequences, approximately 14% of them singletons. Patients were aged 18 to 65, had disease duration under 2 months, and had newly diagnosed hyperthyroidism. Based on clinical symptoms, serum thyroxine and TRAb, thyroid ultrasound and orbital computed tomography, diagnoses were reached.

This chain uses TRBV7-2 with TRBJ2-4; D is uncertain. The sequenced material came from blood. The clonotype comes from a woman aged 30 to 39 with Graves' hyperthyroidism that later progressed to Graves' ophthalmopathy. CDR3 nucleotides: TGTGCCAGCAGCTTAGAGCGTCAGGCAAACATTCAGTACTTC. Translated: CASSLERQANIQYF.